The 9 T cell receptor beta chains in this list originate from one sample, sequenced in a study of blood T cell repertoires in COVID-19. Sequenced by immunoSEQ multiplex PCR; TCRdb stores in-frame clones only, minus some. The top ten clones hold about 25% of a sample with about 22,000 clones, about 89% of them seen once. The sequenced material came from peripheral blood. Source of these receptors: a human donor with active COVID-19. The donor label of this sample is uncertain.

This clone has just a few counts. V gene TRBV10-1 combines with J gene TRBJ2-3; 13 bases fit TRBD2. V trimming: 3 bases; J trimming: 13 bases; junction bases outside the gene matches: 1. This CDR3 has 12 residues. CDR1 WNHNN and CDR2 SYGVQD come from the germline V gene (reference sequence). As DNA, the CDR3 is TGCGCCAGCAGTGAAGGACTAGCGGGGGAGTATTTT. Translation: CASSEGLAGEYF.

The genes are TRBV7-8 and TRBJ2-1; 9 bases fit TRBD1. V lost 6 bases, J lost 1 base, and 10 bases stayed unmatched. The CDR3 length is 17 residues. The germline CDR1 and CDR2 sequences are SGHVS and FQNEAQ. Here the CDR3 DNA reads TGTGCCAGCAGGAGCGACAGGGGGATTGGGTCCTACAATGAGCAGTTCTTC. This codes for CASRSDRGIGSYNEQFF.

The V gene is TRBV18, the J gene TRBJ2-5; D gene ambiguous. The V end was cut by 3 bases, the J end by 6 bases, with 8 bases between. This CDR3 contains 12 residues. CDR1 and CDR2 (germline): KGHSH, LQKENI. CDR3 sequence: CASSPSRQTQYF. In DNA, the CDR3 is TGTGCCAGCTCACCCTCCAGGCAGACCCAGTACTTC.

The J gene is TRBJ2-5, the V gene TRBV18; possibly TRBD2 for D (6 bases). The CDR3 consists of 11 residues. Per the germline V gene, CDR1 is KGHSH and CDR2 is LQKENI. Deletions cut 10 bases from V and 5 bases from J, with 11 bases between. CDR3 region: CATGRGETQYF. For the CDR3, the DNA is TGTGCCACCGGACGGGGGGAGACCCAGTACTTC.

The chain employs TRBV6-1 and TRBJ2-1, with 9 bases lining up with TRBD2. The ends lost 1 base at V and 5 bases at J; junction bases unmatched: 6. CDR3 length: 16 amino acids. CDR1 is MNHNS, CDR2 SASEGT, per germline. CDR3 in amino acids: CASSEEVAGDNNEQFF. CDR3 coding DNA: TGTGCCAGCAGTGAAGAAGTAGCGGGGGATAACAATGAGCAGTTCTTC.

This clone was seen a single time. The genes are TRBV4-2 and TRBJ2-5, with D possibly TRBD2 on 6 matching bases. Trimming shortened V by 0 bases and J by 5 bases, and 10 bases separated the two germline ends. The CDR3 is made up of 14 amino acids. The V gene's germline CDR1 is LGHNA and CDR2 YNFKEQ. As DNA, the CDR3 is TGTGCCAGCAGCCAAGATATCGGAGGGGAGACCCAGTACTTC. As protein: CASSQDIGGETQYF.

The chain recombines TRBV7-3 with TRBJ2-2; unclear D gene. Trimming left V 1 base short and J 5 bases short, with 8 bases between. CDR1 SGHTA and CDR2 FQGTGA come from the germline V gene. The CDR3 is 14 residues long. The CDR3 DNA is TGTGCCAGCAGCTTAAGTGGCATTACCGGGGAGCTGTTTTTT. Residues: CASSLSGITGELFF. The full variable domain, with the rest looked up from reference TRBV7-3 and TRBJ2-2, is GAGVSQTPSNKVTEKGKYVELRCDPISGHTALYWYRQSLGQGPEFLIYFQGTGAADDSGLPNDRFFAVRPEGSVSTLKIQRTERGDSAVYLCASSLSGITGELFFGEGSRLTVL.

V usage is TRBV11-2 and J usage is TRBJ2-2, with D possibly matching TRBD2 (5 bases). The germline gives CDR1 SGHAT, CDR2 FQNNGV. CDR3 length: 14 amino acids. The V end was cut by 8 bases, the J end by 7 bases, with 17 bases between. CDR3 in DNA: TGTGCCAGCCAGCGGTACCAAGGAGTCGGGGAGCTGTTTTTT. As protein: CASQRYQGVGELFF.

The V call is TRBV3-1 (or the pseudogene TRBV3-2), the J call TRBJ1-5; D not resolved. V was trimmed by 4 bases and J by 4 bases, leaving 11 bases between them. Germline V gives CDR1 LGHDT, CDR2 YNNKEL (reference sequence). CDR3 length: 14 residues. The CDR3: CASSPSGGNQPQHF. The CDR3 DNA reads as TGTGCCAGCAGCCCCTCGGGTGGAAATCAGCCCCAGCATTTT.